This TCR beta chain was recovered during a study of spatial heterogeneity in lung cancer (dated by TCRdb to the late 2010s). Broadly, across the study: More beta-chain than alpha-chain transcripts were consistently detected, likely reflecting higher beta-chain transcript abundance. In the raw uncorrected reads, each unique combination of TCR and UMI appeared more than ten times on average. In non-small cell lung cancer, the study quantitatively compared TCR alpha and beta repertoires across several tumor regions, matched nontumor lung, and blood. TCR repertoire features were related to nonsynonymous mutation counts determined by whole-exome sequencing of tumor tissue. At surgery, both alpha and beta chains were TCR-sequenced in some 220 tumor regions, over 61 matched nontumor lung samples and 50 to 60 PBMC samples.

Libraries were built with 5' RACE. The instrument was a NextSeq 500. The TCR library protocol attached a unique molecular identifier to each TCR cDNA molecule to allow correction of PCR and sequencing errors. The paper's data handling went like this. TCR identification, UMI-based error correction and CDR3 extraction were performed with Decombinator tools. TCRs above a frequency of 2 per 1,000, corresponding to the top 1% of the tumor frequency distribution, were defined as expanded. Renyi diversity was calculated using the R vegan package after each repertoire was subsampled 100 times to 5,000 TCRs. To build CDR3 similarity networks, amino acid triplet string-kernel similarity was used, and CDR3s were connected when their pairwise similarity was above 0.82. TCRdb itself trimmed the public reads at Q25 with fastp, ran MiXCR and retained productive beta chains. All rows with the same CDR3 protein become a single entry with the most common DNA and genes. The V and J calls were not made by the authors but by TCRdb's processing. The sample table records 20,000 to 30,000 distinct CDR3 sequences; about 4.7% of these occur just once. The top ten clonotypes cover roughly 5% of the sample.

From the cysteine up to the phenylalanine, the CDR3 has a length of 15 residues. Only the CDR3 DNA stays, 45 bases, in frame from base 1. Trimming accounts for 2 bases at V and 7 bases at J, while the number of junction bases matched to no gene is 9. From a lookup of the germline V gene, CDR1 and CDR2 are SGHRS and YFSETQ. The research as a whole found: Confirming at a functional level the hypothesis that regional TCRs recognize regional mutations was considered to require additional single-cell paired TCR alpha and beta sequencing. Ubiquitous expanded tumor TCRs were found in blood more often at tumor resection than at routine follow-up.

The time point label corresponds to: sample taken at primary tumor resection. The donors were more than 65 patients from the lung TRACERx cohort who had early-stage, untreated non-small cell lung cancer. TCR sequencing used whole RNA extracted from tumor and nontumor lung tissue, or from cryopreserved PBMC samples, without cell sorting. Patients were selected for TCR sequencing only if sufficient RNA was available from at least two tumor regions. This clonotype was seen many times. The target of this receptor is not known. Per-nucleotide qualities are absent, and no much larger clonotype sits a single base away.

Here the chain combines TRBV5-1 and TRBJ2-1; TRBD1 matches 7 bases in the middle. The TCR originated in a male donor with early-stage non-small cell lung cancer. Source: PBMCs, taken at surgery. The bases read TGCGCCAGCAGCTTTCGACAGGGCCTTGGGAATGAGCAGTTCTTC. Translation gives CASSFRQGLGNEQFF. Reference TRBV5-1 and TRBJ2-1 proteins supply the regions before and after the CDR3; the full variable domain is: KAGVTQTPRYLIKTRGQQVTLSCSPISGHRSVSWYQQTPGQGLQFLFEYFSETQRNKGNFPGRFSGRQFSNSRSEMNVSTLELGDSALYLCASSFRQGLGNEQFFGPGTRLTVL.